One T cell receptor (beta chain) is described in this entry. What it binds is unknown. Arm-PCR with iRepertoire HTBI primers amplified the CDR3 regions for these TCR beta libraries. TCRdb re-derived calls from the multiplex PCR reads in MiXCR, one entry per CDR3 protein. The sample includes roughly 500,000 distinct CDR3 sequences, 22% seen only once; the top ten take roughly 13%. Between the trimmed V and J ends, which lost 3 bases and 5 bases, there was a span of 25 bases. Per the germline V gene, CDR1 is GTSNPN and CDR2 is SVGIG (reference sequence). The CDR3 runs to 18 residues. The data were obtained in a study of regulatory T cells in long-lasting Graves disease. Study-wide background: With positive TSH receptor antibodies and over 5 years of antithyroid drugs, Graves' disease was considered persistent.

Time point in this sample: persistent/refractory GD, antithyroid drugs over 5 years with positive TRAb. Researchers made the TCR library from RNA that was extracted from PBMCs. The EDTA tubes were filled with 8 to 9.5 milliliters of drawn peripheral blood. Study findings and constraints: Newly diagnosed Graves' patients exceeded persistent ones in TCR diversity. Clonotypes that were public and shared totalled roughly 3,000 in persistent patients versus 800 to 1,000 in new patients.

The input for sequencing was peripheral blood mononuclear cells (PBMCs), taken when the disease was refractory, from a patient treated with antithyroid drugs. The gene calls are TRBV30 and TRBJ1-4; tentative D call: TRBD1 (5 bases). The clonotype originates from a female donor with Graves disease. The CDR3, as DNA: TGTGCCTGGAGAAGCCCAGGGTCCCCTTCTATTTACAATGAAAAACTGTTTTTT. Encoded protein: CAWRSPGSPSIYNEKLFF.